A selection of T cell receptor beta chains follows, all from one sample in a study of T cell repertoires in ileal Crohn's disease. Here immunoSEQ multiplex PCR was the method, and the copy in TCRdb shows in-frame clones only, minus some. The top ten hold around 19% of the sample, which has 9,000 to 9,500 clones, 78% seen once. The sequencing sample was made of ileal tissue. Receptor source: an adult with Crohn's disease. The CDR3 runs from the conserved cysteine through the conserved F or W. Fields, in order: J gene, clone size, D gene, V gene, CDR3 protein, CDR3 DNA. The D gene is left open where the match is weak. Clone size is given for some rows only: seen once, a few or many times, or a class if the clone is expanded.

>TRBJ1-5|.|TRBD1|TRBV27
CASSWTGNQPQHF
TGTGCCAGCAGTTGGACAGGGAATCAGCCCCAGCATTTT
>TRBJ1-1|.|.|TRBV11-2
CASSLGTVEAFF
TGTGCCAGCAGCTTAGGGACAGTAGAAGCTTTCTTT
>TRBJ2-7|.|.|TRBV7-2
CASSPGGTYEQYF
TGTGCCAGCAGCCCAGGTGGTACCTACGAGCAGTACTTC
>TRBJ2-3|.|TRBD2|TRBV4-3
CASSQLASGLDTQYF
TGCGCCAGCAGCCAACTTGCTAGCGGGCTTGATACGCAGTATTTT
>TRBJ1-5|.|.|TRBV2
CASSEGRYGAQHF
TGTGCCAGCAGTGAAGGCAGGTACGGGGCCCAGCATTTT
>TRBJ1-1|.|.|TRBV9
CASSVLGSSEAFF
TGTGCCAGCAGCGTATTGGGCAGCTCCGAAGCTTTCTTT
>TRBJ1-1|.|.|TRBV7-8
CASSGLGGNTEAFF
TGTGCCAGCAGCGGCCTAGGGGGGAACACTGAAGCTTTCTTT
>TRBJ2-3|few|.|TRBV18
CASSTSTGTADTQYF
TGTGCCAGCTCAACTTCGACAGGAACGGCAGATACGCAGTATTTT
>TRBJ1-1|.|.|TRBV5-1
CASSLQVSTNTEAFF
TGCGCCAGCAGCTTACAGGTTTCGACGAACACTGAAGCTTTCTTT
>TRBJ1-1|.|.|TRBV7-2
CASSPRTASNTEAFF
TGTGCCAGCAGCCCAAGGACAGCATCAAACACTGAAGCTTTCTTT
>TRBJ1-2|.|.|TRBV19
CASSLTANTYGYTF
TGTGCCAGTAGTCTGACAGCCAATACCTATGGCTACACCTTC
>TRBJ2-6|.|.|TRBV6-1
CASSARTGANVLTF
TGTGCCAGCAGTGCCAGGACAGGGGCCAACGTCCTGACTTTC
>TRBJ2-7|.|TRBD1|TRBV7-2
CASSLDSGTGSYEQYF
TGTGCCAGCAGCTTAGACTCCGGGACAGGGTCCTACGAGCAGTACTTC
>TRBJ2-7|.|.|TRBV6-1
CASRRTLSTYEQYF
TGTGCCAGCAGGAGGACACTGTCGACCTACGAGCAGTACTTC
>TRBJ2-1|once|TRBD1|TRBV18
CASSPDRGRTDNEQFF
TGTGCCAGCTCACCGGACAGGGGAAGGACGGACAATGAGCAGTTCTTC